A selection of T cell receptor beta chains follows, all from one sample in a study of blood T cell repertoires in COVID-19. Some clones are missing from TCRdb's copy, which holds only in-frame ones; the method was immunoSEQ multiplex PCR. The sample holds 60,000 or so clones, 82% seen once. Input material: peripheral blood. The receptors originated from a man in his sixties with acute or convalescent COVID-19. Both conserved end residues are part of each CDR3. The D gene is left open where the match is weak. Where a row states a size, it is once, few, many or the class of an expanded clone; other rows omit it.

>NA|TRBD1|TRBV5-4|TRBJ1-1
TGTGCCAGCAGCTTGGCCCGACAGGGACCGAACACTGAAGCTTTCTTT
CASSLARQGPNTEAFF
>NA|NA|TRBV19|TRBJ1-2
TGTGCCAGTAGTATTATCGGGGGGGTCTATGGCTACACCTTC
CASSIIGGVYGYTF
>NA|NA|TRBV30|TRBJ1-2
TGTGCCTGGAGTGTAAGTGCAGGGCGTAACTATGGCTACACCTTC
CAWSVSAGRNYGYTF
>few|NA|TRBV7-2|TRBJ2-7
TGTGCCAGCAGCTTAATGCAACGGGTCTCCTACGAGCAGTACTTC
CASSLMQRVSYEQYF
>medium-sized|TRBD1|TRBV4-1|TRBJ2-2
TGCGCCAGCAGCACCGGGACAGGGACCGGGGAGCTGTTTTTT
CASSTGTGTGELFF
>NA|NA|TRBV2|TRBJ2-2
TGTGCCAGCACGGGGGGCTTCGGGGAGCTGTTTTTT
CASTGGFGELFF
>NA|TRBD1|TRBV2|TRBJ2-7
TGTGCCAGCAGGGGACAGGTCGGGAGCGAGCAGTACTTC
CASRGQVGSEQYF
>NA|TRBD1|TRBV2|TRBJ1-2
TGTGCCAGCAGTGAGAGTTCGGGGTGGGACAGGGGTAGCTATGGCTACACCTTC
CASSESSGWDRGSYGYTF
>NA|NA|TRBV18|TRBJ1-2
TGTGCCAGCTCAAAGAATCCGGCAGGGTCTAACTATGGCTACACCTTC
CASSKNPAGSNYGYTF
>NA|NA|TRBV2|TRBJ1-1
TGTGCCAGCAGTACAGGGACATTGAACACTGAAGCTTTCTTT
CASSTGTLNTEAFF
>NA|NA|TRBV5-4|TRBJ2-5
TGTGCCAGCAACTTCGCGGGGATTGGAGAGACCCAGTACTTC
CASNFAGIGETQYF
>NA|TRBD2|TRBV5-4|TRBJ2-2
TGTGCCAGCCGCGATACTAGCGGGGCCCGAAACACCGGGGAGCTGTTTTTT
CASRDTSGARNTGELFF
>few|NA|TRBV28|TRBJ1-1
TGTGCCAGCAGCCCTCCACCCGGGGATGAAGCTTTCTTT
CASSPPPGDEAFF
>NA|NA|TRBV21-1|TRBJ1-5
TGTGCCAGCAGCAAAGAACAGATACGACATCTTAGCAATCAGCCCCAGCATTTT
CASSKEQIRHLSNQPQHF
>few|TRBD1|TRBV7-2|TRBJ1-2
TGTGCCAGCAGCTTCGGGGGGACAGGTCTCAAAGTGGGAGGCTACACCTTC
CASSFGGTGLKVGGYTF
>NA|NA|TRBV9|TRBJ2-3
TGTGCCAGCAGCGTCCTCCGACAAAGGGATACGCAGTATTTT
CASSVLRQRDTQYF
>many|TRBD1|TRBV5-6|TRBJ2-1
TGTGCCAGCAGCTTGGACAGGGGAGCCTACAATGAGCAGTTCTTC
CASSLDRGAYNEQFF
>NA|TRBD1|TRBV19|TRBJ1-5
TGTGCCAGTAGTACCGACAGGGAGAATCAGCCCCAGCATTTT
CASSTDRENQPQHF
>NA|TRBD2|TRBV27|TRBJ2-2
TGTGCCAGCAGTTTGGTCCTAGCGGGGGTTAAAGGCGGGGAGCTGTTTTTT
CASSLVLAGVKGGELFF
>NA|TRBD1|TRBV18|TRBJ1-1
TGTGCCAGCTCACCTACTAGGACAGGGGGGGACGGCACTGAAGCTTTCTTT
CASSPTRTGGDGTEAFF
>NA|NA|TRBV25-1|TRBJ1-1
TGTGCCAGCACCAACAGGCGGGACGAAGCTTTCTTT
CASTNRRDEAFF
>few|TRBD1|TRBV28|TRBJ1-1
TGTGCCAGCAGAACCGGGACAGAGAACACTGAAGCTTTCTTT
CASRTGTENTEAFF
>once|TRBD1|TRBV19|TRBJ1-1
TGTGCCAGTAGACCCACAGGGGGACGGGACACTGAAGCTTTCTTT
CASRPTGGRDTEAFF
>NA|TRBD2|TRBV19|TRBJ2-5
TGTGCCAGTAGCGGGGGGGCCCGGGAGACCCAGTACTTC
CASSGGARETQYF
>NA|TRBD2|TRBV18|TRBJ2-5
TGTGCCAGCTCACTAGGACTAGTGAGGGAGACCCAGTACTTC
CASSLGLVRETQYF
>NA|TRBD1|TRBV12-5|TRBJ1-1
TGTGCTAGTGGTCAAGACAGGGGGCGCACTGAAGCTTTCTTT
CASGQDRGRTEAFF
>once|NA|TRBV2|TRBJ2-5
TGTGCCAGCAGTCTACAGGGAGAGACCCAGTACTTC
CASSLQGETQYF
>NA|NA|TRBV6-5|TRBJ1-2
TGTGCCAGCAGTCCGTGGACTTTAGACTACACCTTC
CASSPWTLDYTF
>NA|TRBD1|TRBV7-8|TRBJ1-4
TGTGCCAGCAGCCTTGTTTCCGGGACAGAGGGGGAAAAACTGTTTTTT
CASSLVSGTEGEKLFF
>NA|TRBD1|TRBV30|TRBJ1-2
TGTGCCTGCGGGACAGGGGGCGCGGGATACTATGGCTACACCTTC
CACGTGGAGYYGYTF
>NA|NA|TRBV6-5|TRBJ1-6
TGTGCCAGCTTTGTGACGGGGAATTCACCCCTCCACTTT
CASFVTGNSPLHF
>NA|NA|TRBV5-1|TRBJ1-4
TGCGCCAGCAGCACTGGACAGCTTAATGAAAAACTGTTTTTT
CASSTGQLNEKLFF
>NA|NA|TRBV30|TRBJ2-5
TGTGCCTGGAGTCCTAAAACGATGTACTACGGGGGAGAGACCCAGTACTTC
CAWSPKTMYYGGETQYF
>NA|NA|TRBV9|TRBJ1-2
TGTGCCAGCAGCGTAGAGCAGGGTAACTATGGCTACACCTTC
CASSVEQGNYGYTF
>NA|NA|TRBV20-1|TRBJ1-6
TGCAGTGCTAGTCGCGGGGAACAGTCACCCCTCCACTTT
CSASRGEQSPLHF
>NA|TRBD1|TRBV5-1|TRBJ2-7
TGCGCCAGCAGCTTGCAGGGGGCCTACGAGCAGTACTTC
CASSLQGAYEQYF
>NA|TRBD1|TRBV29-1|TRBJ1-4
TGCAGCGGGTCCGGGACAGCTGAAAAACTGTTTTTT
CSGSGTAEKLFF
>NA|TRBD1|TRBV2|TRBJ2-1
TGTGCCAGCAGGGCGAACAGGGGTTGGGTTAATGAGCAGTTCTTC
CASRANRGWVNEQFF
>NA|TRBD2|TRBV19|TRBJ2-3
TGTGCCAGTGGACTAGCGGGGGATACGCAGTATTTT
CASGLAGDTQYF
>NA|NA|TRBV11-2|TRBJ2-2
TGTGCCAGCAGCTTCGAAGGGTGGCCAGGGGCGAACACCGGGGAGCTGTTTTTT
CASSFEGWPGANTGELFF
>few|NA|TRBV30|TRBJ1-6
TGTGCCTGGAACGGGGGACTGGGGGATTCACCCCTCCACTTT
CAWNGGLGDSPLHF
>few|NA|TRBV5-1|TRBJ1-3
TGCGCCAGCAGCTTGGGCCCTCTCGAGGGCTACTCTGGAAACACCATATATTTT
CASSLGPLEGYSGNTIYF
>few|NA|TRBV20-1|TRBJ1-2
TGCAGTGCTAAAAGGGGTGGTGGCTACACCTTC
CSAKRGGGYTF
>NA|TRBD1|TRBV5-1|TRBJ1-1
TGCGCCAGCAGCTTGGGCGGGACAGCGAACACTGAAGCTTTCTTT
CASSLGGTANTEAFF
>NA|NA|TRBV2|TRBJ2-1
TGTGCCAGCAGTGACCCCAGTGGACTGGGTGAGCAGTTCTTC
CASSDPSGLGEQFF
>NA|TRBD2|TRBV5-1|TRBJ2-5
TGCGCCAGCACCAATTTAGCGGGGGGGCCCCAAGAGACCCAGTACTTC
CASTNLAGGPQETQYF
>once|NA|TRBV18|TRBJ1-2
TGTGCCAGCTCACCTGAGGCAGTGTATGGCTACACCTTC
CASSPEAVYGYTF
>NA|NA|TRBV5-5|TRBJ1-2
TGTGCCAGCAGCTTGGGTTTGAGCCCTAACTATGGCTACACCTTC
CASSLGLSPNYGYTF
>NA|NA|TRBV11-2|TRBJ1-2
TGTGCCAGCAGCTTAGGAGTTGGGCCCAACTATGGCTACACCTTC
CASSLGVGPNYGYTF